The clone carrying this T cell receptor beta chain was seen a few times. Antigen: not known. Its ends do not fully match the called genes, so a read error is possible. This CDR3 has 15 residues. Germline V gene data show CDR1 as SEHNR and CDR2 as FQNEAQ (reference sequence). Ranging in age from about 6 to 95, the donors were healthy Caucasian individuals from Russia. The data derive from a study of blood T cells in healthy people across ages. Points from the study as a whole: What prevented conclusive comparison of naive and antigen-experienced cells was that PBMCs were unsorted. Estimates of total diversity, which came from one million sequenced T cells, were considered to be underestimates.

The second PCR ran roughly 7 to 11 cycles with a sample-barcoded 5' primer and J-beta primers. Researchers report that each sample yielded at least 2.5 million CDR3-containing paired-end reads. One entry per CDR3 protein, called by TCRdb with MiXCR from the 5' RACE reads. Here the sample spans around 1,900,000 distinct CDR3 sequences, about 39% being singletons. The chain employs TRBV7-9 and TRBJ1-1; 9 nucleotides align to TRBD1. The sequence came from a human donor in good health. The sequenced material came from blood. The CDR3 nucleotides are TGTGCCGGCAGCTTAGCTGGGACAGGGACCACTGAAGCTTTCTTT. It specifies CAGSLAGTGTTEAFF.